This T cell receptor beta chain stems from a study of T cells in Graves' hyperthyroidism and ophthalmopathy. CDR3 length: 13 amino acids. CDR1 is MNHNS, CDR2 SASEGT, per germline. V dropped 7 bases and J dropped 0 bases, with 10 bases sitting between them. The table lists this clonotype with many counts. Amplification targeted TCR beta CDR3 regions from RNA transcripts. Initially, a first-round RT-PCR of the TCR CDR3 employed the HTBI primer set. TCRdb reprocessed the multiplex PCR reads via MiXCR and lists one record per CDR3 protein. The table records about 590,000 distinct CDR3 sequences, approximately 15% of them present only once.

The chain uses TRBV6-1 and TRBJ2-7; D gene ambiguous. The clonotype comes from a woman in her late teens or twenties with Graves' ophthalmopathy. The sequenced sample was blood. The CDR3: CASTAPSSYEQYF. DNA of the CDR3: TGTGCCAGCACAGCGCCTTCCTCCTACGAGCAGTACTTC.